These T cell receptor beta chains were read from a single sample in a study of blood T cell repertoires in COVID-19. Produced via immunoSEQ multiplex PCR; TCRdb's table is partial and in-frame only. The repertoire consists of under 70,000 clones, with approximately 90% occurring once and the leading ten covering 4%. Sequencing used peripheral blood. These receptors were obtained from a man aged 50-60 years with acute or convalescent COVID-19. Each CDR3 is given with its conserved first and last residue. The D gene is left open where the match is weak. Part of the rows lack a size; the others show once, few, many or a class for expanded clones.

d_call clone_size j_call v_call cdr3_nt cdr3_aa
. once TRBJ1-2 TRBV11-3 TGTGCCAGCAGCTTAGGACAGAACTATGGCTACACCTTC CASSLGQNYGYTF
. medium-sized TRBJ2-1 TRBV7-9 TGTGCCAGCAGCTCCCTAGGAGAGGCCTCCTACAATGAGCAGTTCTTC CASSSLGEASYNEQFF
TRBD1 . TRBJ1-1 TRBV7-2 TGTGCCAGCAGGCCAACACAGGGGGCCTACACTGAAGCTTTCTTT CASRPTQGAYTEAFF
TRBD1 . TRBJ1-1 TRBV15 TGTGCCACCAGCAGAGAGGGACAGATAGTAACTGAAGCTTTCTTT CATSREGQIVTEAFF
. . TRBJ1-1 TRBV19 TGTGCCAGTAGTACCCAGGTGAACACTGAAGCTTTCTTT CASSTQVNTEAFF
. . TRBJ1-4 TRBV28 TGTGCCAGCAGTTTAGGCCCAGGGTTAACTAATGAAAAACTGTTTTTT CASSLGPGLTNEKLFF
. . TRBJ2-5 TRBV3-1/TRBV3-2 TGTGCCAGCAGCCAAGAAAGGGGCGGTTTCAAAGAGACCCAGTACTTC CASSQERGGFKETQYF
TRBD1 . TRBJ1-2 TRBV27 TGTGCCAGCAGTGCTCGGACAGGGTCTCTCTATGGCTACACCTTC CASSARTGSLYGYTF
. few TRBJ1-3 TRBV7-6 TGTGCCAGCAGCCTAAGTACAGGGTTTGGAAACACCATATATTTT CASSLSTGFGNTIYF
. few TRBJ2-3 TRBV7-9 TGTGCCAGCAGCCCCCGAGGCCCAGATACGCAGTATTTT CASSPRGPDTQYF
. few TRBJ1-6 TRBV14 TGTGCCAGCAGCCGGGGCGGCAATTCACCCCTCCACTTT CASSRGGNSPLHF
. . TRBJ1-1 TRBV29-1 TGCAGCGTAGGGGCCTCTAACACTGAAGCTTTCTTT CSVGASNTEAFF